These 26 T cell receptor beta chains came from one sample sequenced in a study of blood T cell repertoires in COVID-19 (dated by TCRdb to the early 2020s). Library preparation employed the immunoSEQ multiplex PCR assay. TCRdb re-hosts the immuneACCESS table, in-frame sequences only. Its copies lack some clones; in the studies checked, an unresolved V gene accounts for under half of them, and the cause for the rest is not known. The table for this sample lists around 65,000 clones; around 80% of them were counted only once. Of the sample, roughly 14% falls within the top ten clones. The sample consisted of peripheral blood. These receptor sequences come from an elderly man with acute or convalescent COVID-19.

The chain combines TRBV19 with TRBJ1-1; 10 bases line up with TRBD1. The CDR3 totals 15 residues. V trimming: 8 bases; J trimming: 5 bases; junction bases outside the gene matches: 11. Germline values: CDR1 LNHDA, CDR2 SQIVND (reference sequence). CDR3 bases: TGTGCCAGTGGGGACAGGGGTTGGGTACGGACTGAAGCTTTCTTT. Translation gives CASGDRGWVRTEAFF.

The DNA of the CDR3 is TGTGCCAGCAGCTTCCTTTTCGACAGGGTACTCAATTCACCCCTCCACTTT. It is translated as CASSFLFDRVLNSPLHF. This chain uses TRBV7-8 with TRBJ1-6, with 7 bases lining up with TRBD1. This CDR3 has 17 residues. Germline CDR1 SGHVS, CDR2 FQNEAQ. Losses at the gene ends were 3 bases for V and 7 bases for J; bases not matched to a gene: 12.

The chain joins TRBV6-5 to TRBJ2-1; TRBD1 might be the D (6 bases). The germline V gene has CDR1 MNHEY and CDR2 SVGAGI. The length of the CDR3 is 13 residues. Trimming pared 6 bases from V and 10 bases from J, leaving 16 bases between. CDR3 protein: CASSQLLQGEQFF. The CDR3 nucleotides are TGTGCCAGCAGCCAACTCCTCCAGGGGGAGCAGTTCTTC.

The rearrangement uses TRBV7-3 and TRBJ2-1, with 10 bases that match TRBD2. Trimming took 1 base from V and 7 from J; bases not matched to a gene: 10. The CDR3 covers 17 residues. Germline V gives CDR1 SGHTA, CDR2 FQGTGA. The CDR3 DNA follows: TGTGCCAGCAGCTTAAGCGGGAGCGGGGGGGCCGGTAATGAGCAGTTCTTC. It specifies CASSLSGSGGAGNEQFF. Based on the CDR3 plus reference TRBV7-3 and TRBJ2-1, the full variable domain is GAGVSQTPSNKVTEKGKYVELRCDPISGHTALYWYRQSLGQGPEFLIYFQGTGAADDSGLPNDRFFAVRPEGSVSTLKIQRTERGDSAVYLCASSLSGSGGAGNEQFFGPGTRLTVL.

The chain carries TRBV4-2 and TRBJ1-2; no firm D call. The V gene lost 1 base and the J gene lost 3 bases, with 12 bases spanning the gap. The CDR3 has 15 amino acids. The V gene's germline CDR1 is LGHNA and CDR2 YNFKEQ. The CDR3 bases are TGTGCCAGCAGCCAAGTGGCGGGGTACTACTATGGCTACACCTTC. Amino acid sequence: CASSQVAGYYYGYTF.

V gene TRBV7-2 combines with J gene TRBJ2-5; 8 nucleotides agree with TRBD1. CDR1 SGHTA and CDR2 FQGNSA come from the germline V gene. The CDR3 spans 15 residues. V shed 5 bases and J 1 base; nucleotides not matched to a gene: 6. CDR3 in amino acids: CASSQGAGPQETQYF. The DNA for the CDR3 is TGTGCCAGCAGCCAGGGGGCGGGGCCCCAAGAGACCCAGTACTTC.

This CDR3 reads CASSPPGGPYEQYF. In DNA form, the CDR3 reads TGTGCCAGCAGCCCCCCAGGGGGCCCCTACGAGCAGTACTTC. This sequence joins TRBV11-2 and TRBJ2-7; 8 bases align to TRBD1. V lost 5 bases and J lost 2; bases outside the gene matches: 5. This CDR3 has 14 residues. Germline V gene sequence: CDR1 SGHAT, CDR2 FQNNGV.

The V gene is TRBV10-3, the J gene TRBJ2-7; TRBD2 is a possible D gene (5 bases). CDR1 and CDR2 (germline): ENHRY, SYGVKD. The V and J ends lost 5 bases and 4 bases respectively, with 18 bases between them. This CDR3 contains 15 residues. CDR3 DNA sequence: TGTGCCATCAGTCCTCATCGGGATGGGGTATACGAGCAGTACTTC. Protein product: CAISPHRDGVYEQYF.

The chain recombines TRBV12-5 with TRBJ2-2, with D maybe TRBD1 (6 bases). V dropped 2 bases and J dropped 4 bases, with 17 bases sitting between them. Germline loops: CDR1 LGHNT, CDR2 FRNRAP. The CDR3 loop spans 17 amino acids. The CDR3 nucleotides are TGTGCTAGTGGTTTGACCCGGACAGATTATAGCACCGGGGAGCTGTTTTTT. Translation: CASGLTRTDYSTGELFF.

This rearrangement joins TRBV27 to TRBJ2-3; possibly TRBD2 for D (6 bases). Germline CDR1 MNHEY, CDR2 SMNVEV (reference sequence). The CDR3 loop spans 16 amino acids. The V end was cut by 1 base, the J end by 4 bases, with 15 bases between. The CDR3 loop is CASSLLGGATPDTQYF. CDR3 bases: TGTGCCAGCAGTTTATTGGGCGGGGCAACTCCAGATACGCAGTATTTT.

The chain has TRBV5-4 and TRBJ1-2, with 10 nucleotides matching TRBD1. The CDR3 loop spans 20 amino acids. The V gene end was trimmed by 3 bases and the J gene end by 4 bases; junction bases not matched to a gene: 21. The germline V gene has CDR1 SGHNT and CDR2 YYREEE (reference sequence). CDR3 DNA: TGTGCCAGCAGCTCCCTAAGTGGGGACAGGGGCCGGCAGGGGTTCTATGGCTACACCTTC. Protein: CASSSLSGDRGRQGFYGYTF.

The genes are TRBV25-1 and TRBJ2-1; 8 nucleotides agree with TRBD2. Trimming removed 4 bases from V and 7 bases from J; junction bases left unmatched: 6. The CDR3 totals 14 residues. The germline CDR1 and CDR2 sequences are MGHDK and SYGVNS. For the CDR3, the DNA is TGTGCCAGCAGTGGGGGACTAGGGTCGAATGAGCAGTTCTTC. As protein: CASSGGLGSNEQFF.

This chain uses TRBV4-3 with TRBJ2-1; TRBD2 matches at 8 bases. The V gene's germline CDR1 is LGHNA and CDR2 YSLEER. The CDR3 is 15 residues long. After removal of 2 bases from V and 7 bases from J, the junction contained 7 bases not matched to a gene. The CDR3 is CASSQSLAGMNEQFF. In DNA form, the CDR3 reads TGCGCCAGCAGCCAATCCTTAGCGGGAATGAATGAGCAGTTCTTC.

This clone was picked up one time. The V and J genes are TRBV3-1 (or the pseudogene TRBV3-2) and TRBJ2-5, with a weak D call TRBD2 (6 bases). The CDR3 has 14 residues. V lost 2 bases, J lost 5 bases, and 12 bases lay in between. Germline V CDR1 and CDR2: LGHDT, YNNKEL (reference sequence). This CDR3 reads CASSQSDAGETQYF. The CDR3 region has the DNA TGTGCCAGCAGCCAATCGGACGCGGGGGAGACCCAGTACTTC.

This chain links TRBV30 with TRBJ1-2; TRBD1 matches at 8 bases. V lost 3 bases, J lost 2 bases, and 5 bases stayed unmatched. The CDR3 is 14 amino acids. Germline V lookup: CDR1 GTSNPN, CDR2 SVGIG (reference sequence). Here the CDR3 DNA reads TGTGCCTGGAGGGTGACAGGGGTGAACTATGGCTACACCTTC. Amino acids: CAWRVTGVNYGYTF.

The CDR3 nucleotides are TGTGCCAGTAGTATTTCTAGCGGCAAATACGAGCAGTACTTC. It codes for CASSISSGKYEQYF. The chain employs TRBV19 and TRBJ2-7, with 7 bases matching TRBD2. After removal of 3 bases from V and 4 bases from J, the junction contained 6 bases not matched to a gene. The germline V gene encodes CDR1 LNHDA and CDR2 SQIVND (reference sequence). This CDR3 has 14 residues.

This clone was counted a single time. The V call is TRBV2, the J call TRBJ1-5; 10 bases agree with TRBD1. Per germline, CDR1 SNHLY and CDR2 FYNNEI. V was pared by 5 bases and J by 3 bases, with 13 bases of the junction left unmatched. CDR3 length: 18 residues. The CDR3 protein is CASSKRTGGVLVNQPQHF. The CDR3 nucleotides are TGTGCCAGCAGTAAACGGACAGGGGGGGTCCTAGTCAATCAGCCCCAGCATTTT.

Regarding this clone: A junction boundary mismatches the germline segment, possibly from a read error. Other DNA variants within this sample encode the same CDR3. The gene calls are TRBV6-5 and TRBJ2-7, with D maybe TRBD2 (5 bases). This CDR3 spans 15 amino acids. Germline V gene data show CDR1 as MNHEY and CDR2 as SVGAGI. CDR3 amino acids: CASSRGGESSYEQYF. The CDR3 DNA reads TGTGCCAGCAGCCGCGGAGGCGAGAGCTCCTACGAACAGTACTTC.

The V and J genes are TRBV12-3 or TRBV12-4 and TRBJ1-2, with TRBD1 identical over 7 bases. Trimming at V came to 2 bases and at J to 8 bases, leaving 5 bases not matched to a gene. The CDR3 sequence is 13 residues long. In DNA form, the CDR3 reads TGTGCCAGCAGTTTAAGGGAAGGGGGCGGCTACACCTTC. This translates into CASSLREGGGYTF.

This chain uses TRBV7-9 with TRBJ2-3; tentatively, D is TRBD2 (6 bases). There are 12 residues in the CDR3. Germline CDR1 reads SEHNR; CDR2 reads FQNEAQ (reference sequence). Trimming shortened V by 1 base and J by 10 bases, and 9 bases separated the two germline ends. CDR3 loop: CASSLGLDAQYF. CDR3 bases: TGTGCCAGCAGCTTAGGACTAGACGCGCAGTATTTT.

The CDR3 sequence: CASSFTQGVTEAFF. DNA for the CDR3: TGTGCCAGCAGTTTTACACAGGGAGTCACTGAAGCTTTCTTT. J is TRBJ1-1 and V is TRBV11-1, with D maybe TRBD1 (6 bases). With 6 bases removed from V and 4 bases from J, the gap between germline ends came to 15 bases. The CDR3 contains 14 residues. From germline, CDR1 is SGHAT and CDR2 FQDESV (reference sequence).

The gene calls are TRBV5-4 and TRBJ2-7; 13 bases line up with TRBD2. The CDR3 loop spans 14 amino acids. V was clipped by 5 bases and J by 5 bases; unmatched bases: 4. Germline CDR1 SGHNT, CDR2 YYREEE (reference sequence). The CDR3 reads CASRLGTSGDEQYF. The CDR3 coding sequence is TGTGCCAGCAGACTTGGGACTAGCGGGGACGAGCAGTACTTC.

The J gene is TRBJ2-1, the V gene TRBV5-5; 7 nucleotides line up with TRBD1. J was trimmed by 3 bases and V by 4 bases; bases with no gene match: 7. CDR3 size: 15 residues. Germline lookup yields CDR1 SGHKS and CDR2 YYEKEE (reference sequence). The CDR3 DNA reads TGTGCCAGCAGCAACCAGAGACAGGGCTACAATGAGCAGTTCTTC. Protein product: CASSNQRQGYNEQFF.

The chain couples TRBV5-1 to TRBJ1-4, with a possible D match to TRBD1 (6 bases). The CDR3 spans 15 residues. In germline, CDR1 is SGHRS, CDR2 YFSETQ. Trimming took off 0 bases at V and 0 bases at J, with 6 bases between the two ends. CDR3 coding DNA: TGCGCCAGCAGCTTGGAGGGGGCAACTAATGAAAAACTGTTTTTT. Translated: CASSLEGATNEKLFF.

The rearrangement joins TRBV5-4 to TRBJ1-1; no firm D call. Germline V gives CDR1 SGHNT, CDR2 YYREEE (reference sequence). The germline V and J ends were trimmed by 6 bases and 6 bases, with 15 bases remaining between them. The CDR3 totals 13 residues. The CDR3 is CASTHPDISEAFF. Written as DNA, the CDR3 is TGTGCCAGCACCCACCCAGACATTTCTGAAGCTTTCTTT.

This clone showed up just a few times. The chain's CDR3 is CASSQVNLGFSRRNTEAFF. The CDR3 DNA is TGCGCCAGCAGCCAAGTGAATTTGGGTTTCTCGCGGAGGAACACTGAAGCTTTCTTT. The chain uses TRBV4-1 and TRBJ1-1, with D unresolved. The CDR3 consists of 19 residues. Trimming cost V 1 base and J 1 base, with 22 bases left between them. Germline loops: CDR1 MGHRA, CDR2 YSYEKL.